The rows below give T cell receptor beta chains drawn from one sample of a study of T cell changes during pregnancy in multiple sclerosis. Data came from immunoSEQ multiplex PCR; TCRdb stores just in-frame clones and leaves some out. Seen here are 110,000 or so clones, approximately 93% observed once, and the top ten hold 6.2%. The sample was peripheral blood, taken before pregnancy. Receptors originate from a female donor with multiple sclerosis, enrolled in a pregnancy study. Both conserved end residues are part of each CDR3. A D gene is named only where the DNA matches it firmly. Clone size is not always given. Where it is, it says once, few, many or a class for expanded clones.

j_call: TRBJ1-1
clone_size: -
d_call: -
v_call: TRBV5-1
cdr3_nt: TGCGCCAGCGGACTCGGTGGGGTGAACACTGAAGCTTTCTTT
cdr3_aa: CASGLGGVNTEAFF

j_call: TRBJ1-1
clone_size: -
d_call: -
v_call: TRBV5-4
cdr3_nt: TGTGCCAGCAGCTTTCCGGGGGTCTTAGGGAACACTGAAGCTTTCTTT
cdr3_aa: CASSFPGVLGNTEAFF

j_call: TRBJ2-5
clone_size: -
d_call: TRBD2
v_call: TRBV5-1
cdr3_nt: TGCGCCAGCAGCCCTCGGGACTACCTCCGAGAGACCCAGTACTTC
cdr3_aa: CASSPRDYLRETQYF

j_call: TRBJ2-1
clone_size: -
d_call: -
v_call: TRBV9
cdr3_nt: TGTGCCAGCAGCAGACGAGGGGGGGAATCCTACAATGAGCAGTTCTTC
cdr3_aa: CASSRRGGESYNEQFF

j_call: TRBJ2-7
clone_size: -
d_call: -
v_call: TRBV10-3
cdr3_nt: TGTGCCATCAGTGCACCCAGGGAGGTAAGCGAGCAGTACTTC
cdr3_aa: CAISAPREVSEQYF

j_call: TRBJ2-3
clone_size: -
d_call: TRBD2
v_call: TRBV6-5
cdr3_nt: TGTGCCAGCAGTCGGACTAGCGGGAGCCCAGATACGCAGTATTTT
cdr3_aa: CASSRTSGSPDTQYF

j_call: TRBJ1-2
clone_size: once
d_call: -
v_call: TRBV19
cdr3_nt: TGTGCCAGTAGTATAGACAGGGACTATGGCTACACCTTC
cdr3_aa: CASSIDRDYGYTF

j_call: TRBJ1-3
clone_size: -
d_call: -
v_call: TRBV9
cdr3_nt: TGTGCCAGCAGCGTAGCGGACAGAAACACCATATATTTT
cdr3_aa: CASSVADRNTIYF

j_call: TRBJ2-5
clone_size: -
d_call: -
v_call: TRBV7-2
cdr3_nt: TGTGCCAGCAGCCGGACCACAGGGATGGGAGAGACCCAGTACTTC
cdr3_aa: CASSRTTGMGETQYF

j_call: TRBJ1-2
clone_size: -
d_call: -
v_call: TRBV7-2
cdr3_nt: TGTGCCAGCAGCCCAGGGGTCGTTAACTATGGCTACACCTTC
cdr3_aa: CASSPGVVNYGYTF

j_call: TRBJ2-3
clone_size: -
d_call: TRBD2
v_call: TRBV10-3
cdr3_nt: TGTGCCATCAGTGAGCGGGAGGTCACAGATACGCAGTATTTT
cdr3_aa: CAISEREVTDTQYF

j_call: TRBJ2-7
clone_size: -
d_call: TRBD2
v_call: TRBV6-1
cdr3_nt: TGTGCCAGCATCCCGCTAGCGGGGGATATTTACGAGCAGTACTTC
cdr3_aa: CASIPLAGDIYEQYF

j_call: TRBJ1-2
clone_size: -
d_call: TRBD1
v_call: TRBV7-9
cdr3_nt: TGTGCCAGCAGCTTAGTTCAGGGGGACTATGGCTACACCTTC
cdr3_aa: CASSLVQGDYGYTF

j_call: TRBJ2-5
clone_size: -
d_call: TRBD1
v_call: TRBV6-1
cdr3_nt: TGTGCCACTATTGACAGGGAAGAGACCCAGTACTTC
cdr3_aa: CATIDREETQYF

j_call: TRBJ2-5
clone_size: few
d_call: TRBD2
v_call: TRBV15
cdr3_nt: TGTGCCACCAGCAACAGACTAGCGGGGTTCCGGGAGACCCAGTACTTC
cdr3_aa: CATSNRLAGFRETQYF

j_call: TRBJ1-2
clone_size: -
d_call: TRBD1
v_call: TRBV6-5
cdr3_nt: TGTGCCAGCAGTTCGGACAGGGCAAACTATGGCTACACCTTC
cdr3_aa: CASSSDRANYGYTF

j_call: TRBJ1-3
clone_size: -
d_call: TRBD1
v_call: TRBV5-1
cdr3_nt: TGCGCCAGCAGCACGACAGGGGGTGGAAACACCATATATTTT
cdr3_aa: CASSTTGGGNTIYF

j_call: TRBJ2-7
clone_size: -
d_call: TRBD1
v_call: TRBV7-9
cdr3_nt: TGTGCCAGCAGCTCACCTCCGGACAGGGTGGGCTCCTACGAGCAGTACTTC
cdr3_aa: CASSSPPDRVGSYEQYF

j_call: TRBJ2-3
clone_size: -
d_call: -
v_call: TRBV5-4
cdr3_nt: TGTGCCAGCAGCTTGGACCAGGGCCCTAGCACAGATACGCAGTATTTT
cdr3_aa: CASSLDQGPSTDTQYF

j_call: TRBJ1-5
clone_size: -
d_call: TRBD1
v_call: TRBV10-3
cdr3_nt: TGTGCCATCAGTGCTGGACAGGCCGGTCTCCAGCATTTT
cdr3_aa: CAISAGQAGLQHF

j_call: TRBJ2-7
clone_size: -
d_call: -
v_call: TRBV2
cdr3_nt: TGTGCCAGCGCCACTTTGAGCGAGCAGTACTTC
cdr3_aa: CASATLSEQYF

j_call: TRBJ1-2
clone_size: -
d_call: -
v_call: TRBV9
cdr3_nt: TGTGCCAGCAGCGTAGAGGCAACTACCTATGGCTACACCTTC
cdr3_aa: CASSVEATTYGYTF

j_call: TRBJ1-2
clone_size: -
d_call: -
v_call: TRBV7-3
cdr3_nt: TGTGCCAGCAGTTCAGGGGTCTCCCACTATGGCTACACCTTC
cdr3_aa: CASSSGVSHYGYTF

j_call: TRBJ1-2
clone_size: -
d_call: -
v_call: TRBV7-2
cdr3_nt: TGTGCCAGCAGCTTAATCTCCGGGTCTAGTGGCTACACCTTC
cdr3_aa: CASSLISGSSGYTF

j_call: TRBJ2-1
clone_size: -
d_call: -
v_call: TRBV11-3
cdr3_nt: TGTGCCAGCAGCTTAGGAGGGGGAGTCTCCTACAATGAGCAGTTCTTC
cdr3_aa: CASSLGGGVSYNEQFF

j_call: TRBJ1-5
clone_size: -
d_call: -
v_call: TRBV30
cdr3_nt: TGTGCCTGGAGTGTACCAGGACAAGACAATCAGCCCCAGCATTTT
cdr3_aa: CAWSVPGQDNQPQHF

j_call: TRBJ2-7
clone_size: -
d_call: -
v_call: TRBV5-1
cdr3_nt: TGCGCCAGCAGCCCCTTCGGGAGCTCAGTCTTCCACGAGCAGTACTTC
cdr3_aa: CASSPFGSSVFHEQYF

j_call: TRBJ2-6
clone_size: few
d_call: -
v_call: TRBV19
cdr3_nt: TGTGCCAGTAGTCTCCAGGGCGCTGGGGCCAACGTCCTGACTTTC
cdr3_aa: CASSLQGAGANVLTF

j_call: TRBJ1-5
clone_size: -
d_call: TRBD1
v_call: TRBV18
cdr3_nt: TGTGCCAGCTCGCCGACAGGGCTTCGGAGCAATCAGCCCCAGCATTTT
cdr3_aa: CASSPTGLRSNQPQHF

j_call: TRBJ1-5
clone_size: -
d_call: TRBD1
v_call: TRBV6-5
cdr3_nt: TGTGCCAGCAGTTCCCGGACAGGGCATCAGCCCCAGCATTTT
cdr3_aa: CASSSRTGHQPQHF

j_call: TRBJ2-2
clone_size: -
d_call: TRBD2
v_call: TRBV10-3
cdr3_nt: TGTGCCATCACCAAGGGCGGGGGGGCCACCGGGGAGCTGTTTTTT
cdr3_aa: CAITKGGGATGELFF

j_call: TRBJ1-5
clone_size: -
d_call: -
v_call: TRBV28
cdr3_nt: TGTGCCAGCACCACAGGGAGTTATAGCAATCAGCCCCAGCATTTT
cdr3_aa: CASTTGSYSNQPQHF

j_call: TRBJ1-6
clone_size: -
d_call: TRBD1
v_call: TRBV5-6
cdr3_nt: TGTGCCAGCAGCACTCAGGGGGCGGGCTCCTATAATTCACCCCTCCACTTT
cdr3_aa: CASSTQGAGSYNSPLHF

j_call: TRBJ2-1
clone_size: -
d_call: TRBD2
v_call: TRBV19
cdr3_nt: TGTGCCAGTAGTATAACCGGGACTAGCGGGAGGAATGAGCAGTTCTTC
cdr3_aa: CASSITGTSGRNEQFF

j_call: TRBJ2-7
clone_size: -
d_call: -
v_call: TRBV6-5
cdr3_nt: TGTGCCAGCAGCCCCCAAGTTGGGAGCTCCTACGAGCAGTACTTC
cdr3_aa: CASSPQVGSSYEQYF

j_call: TRBJ1-2
clone_size: -
d_call: -
v_call: TRBV14
cdr3_nt: TGTGCCAGCAGCCAATTAGGAGATCACTATGGCTACACCTTC
cdr3_aa: CASSQLGDHYGYTF

j_call: TRBJ1-2
clone_size: -
d_call: TRBD1
v_call: TRBV5-6
cdr3_nt: TGTGCCAGCAGCTTGCGGGGACAGCATCTCCTCTATGGCTACACCTTC
cdr3_aa: CASSLRGQHLLYGYTF

j_call: TRBJ1-3
clone_size: -
d_call: -
v_call: TRBV13
cdr3_nt: TGTGCCAGCAGCCGACTAGGAAACACCATATATTTT
cdr3_aa: CASSRLGNTIYF

j_call: TRBJ2-3
clone_size: -
d_call: -
v_call: TRBV5-5
cdr3_nt: TGTGCCAGCAGCTTGGAGGTCCTTAGGAGGACAGCCTCTTCTATAGATACGCAGTATTTT
cdr3_aa: CASSLEVLRRTASSIDTQYF

j_call: TRBJ1-4
clone_size: -
d_call: -
v_call: TRBV28
cdr3_nt: TGTGCCAGCGCAAATGCGGGACTTCCAGCAACTAATGAAAAACTGTTTTTT
cdr3_aa: CASANAGLPATNEKLFF

j_call: TRBJ2-7
clone_size: -
d_call: -
v_call: TRBV29-1
cdr3_nt: TGCAGCGTTGGAATAGGGGCCTACGAGCAGTACTTC
cdr3_aa: CSVGIGAYEQYF